This T cell receptor (beta chain) derives from a study of immune evolution from preneoplasia to lung adenocarcinoma. Method: immunoSEQ multiplex PCR; TCRdb's copy keeps in-frame clones and lacks some. Of about 7,900 clones in the sample, just under 80% are singletons; the top ten hold 6.5% to 8%. CDR1 and CDR2 from the germline V gene are SEHNR and FQNEAQ (reference sequence). The CDR3 totals 16 residues. The J segment lost 1 base and the V segment lost 5 bases, leaving 6 bases of the junction unmatched. Sequenced sample: FFPE adjacent normal lung tissue. The chain couples TRBV7-9 to TRBJ1-5; the match to TRBD1 covers 9 bases. The sequence came from a person aged 70 to 85 with lung adenocarcinoma. The CDR3 loop is CASSRAGTGSNQPQHF. The DNA for the CDR3 is TGTGCCAGCAGCAGAGCCGGGACAGGGAGCAATCAGCCCCAGCATTTT.